Here is one T cell receptor beta chain with its context. Followed longitudinally, the Seattle patients had been enrolled during active infection. In the source study's methods: Amplified reference gene primers provided the basis for estimating nucleated cell counts. Using immunoSEQ multiplex PCR, the repertoire was profiled, and TCRdb retains in-frame clones only, with some absent. Clonal size and the V and J genes are those of that table, whereas D and trimming came from the DNA. Counted here are approximately 300,000 clones, about 88% occurring once; the ten biggest clones make up approximately 11%. This specimen comes from a study of blood T cell repertoires in COVID-19. This CDR3 region has 17 residues. After removal of 2 bases from V and 6 bases from J, the junction contained 11 bases not matched to a gene. Germline V CDR1 and CDR2: MNHNS, SASEGT.

Sequencing used peripheral blood. The rearrangement joins TRBV6-1 to TRBJ2-5, with 11 positions matching TRBD1. This TCR derives from a woman aged 25 to 39 with COVID-19, enrolled during active disease. CDR3 protein: CASSECDRDRGLKTQYF. As DNA, the CDR3 is TGTGCCAGCAGTGAATGTGACCGGGACAGGGGGTTGAAGACCCAGTACTTC.